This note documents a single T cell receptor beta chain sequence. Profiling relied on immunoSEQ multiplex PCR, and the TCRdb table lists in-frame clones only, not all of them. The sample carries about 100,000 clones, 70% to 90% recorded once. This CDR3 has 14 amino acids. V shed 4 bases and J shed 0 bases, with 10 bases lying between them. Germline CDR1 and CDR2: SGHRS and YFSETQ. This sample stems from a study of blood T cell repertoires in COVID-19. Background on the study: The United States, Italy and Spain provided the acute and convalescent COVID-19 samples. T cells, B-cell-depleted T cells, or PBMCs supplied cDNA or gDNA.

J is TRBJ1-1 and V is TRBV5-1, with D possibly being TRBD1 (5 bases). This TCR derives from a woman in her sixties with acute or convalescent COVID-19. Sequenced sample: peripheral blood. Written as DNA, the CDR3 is TGCGCCAGCAGCCCCCAGGGTCTGAACACTGAAGCTTTCTTT. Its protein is CASSPQGLNTEAFF.